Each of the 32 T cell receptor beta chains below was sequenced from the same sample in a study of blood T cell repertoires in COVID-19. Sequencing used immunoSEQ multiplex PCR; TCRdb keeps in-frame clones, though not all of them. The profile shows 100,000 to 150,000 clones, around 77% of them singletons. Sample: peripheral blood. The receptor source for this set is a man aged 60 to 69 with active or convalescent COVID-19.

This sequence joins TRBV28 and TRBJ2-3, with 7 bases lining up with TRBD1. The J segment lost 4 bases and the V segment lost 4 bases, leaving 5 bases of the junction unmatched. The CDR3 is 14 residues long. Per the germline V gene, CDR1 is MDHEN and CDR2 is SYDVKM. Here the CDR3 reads CASSSTGLADTQYF. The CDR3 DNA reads TGTGCCAGCAGTTCGACAGGGTTGGCAGATACGCAGTATTTT.

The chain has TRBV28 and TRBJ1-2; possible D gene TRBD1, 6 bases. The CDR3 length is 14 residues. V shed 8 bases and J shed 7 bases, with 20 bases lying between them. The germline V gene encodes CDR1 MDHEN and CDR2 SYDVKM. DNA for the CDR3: TGTGCCAGCGGCGAGAGTGGGGGCGCGGTTGGCTACACCTTC. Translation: CASGESGGAVGYTF.

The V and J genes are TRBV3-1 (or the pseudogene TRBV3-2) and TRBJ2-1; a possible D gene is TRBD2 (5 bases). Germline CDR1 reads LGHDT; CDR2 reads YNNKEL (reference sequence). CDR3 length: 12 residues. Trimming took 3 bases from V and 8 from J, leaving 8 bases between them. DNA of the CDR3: TGTGCCAGCAGCCAGGGAGTGGATGAGCAGTTCTTC. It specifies CASSQGVDEQFF.

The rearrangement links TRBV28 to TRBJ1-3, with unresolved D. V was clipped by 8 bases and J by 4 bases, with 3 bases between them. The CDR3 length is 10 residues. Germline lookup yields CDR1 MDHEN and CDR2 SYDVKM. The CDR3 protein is CASLGNTIYF. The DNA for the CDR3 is TGTGCCAGCCTAGGAAACACCATATATTTT.

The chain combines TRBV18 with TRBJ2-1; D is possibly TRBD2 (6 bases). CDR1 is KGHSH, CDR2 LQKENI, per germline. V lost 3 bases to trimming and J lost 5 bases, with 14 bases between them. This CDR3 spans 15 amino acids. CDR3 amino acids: CASSPTLGLDNEQFF. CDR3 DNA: TGTGCCAGCTCACCGACTTTGGGACTGGACAATGAGCAGTTCTTC.

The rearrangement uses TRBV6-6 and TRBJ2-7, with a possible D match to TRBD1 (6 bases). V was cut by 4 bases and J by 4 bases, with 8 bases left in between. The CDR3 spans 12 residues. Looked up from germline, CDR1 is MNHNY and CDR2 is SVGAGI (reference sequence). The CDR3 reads CASSLQGYEQYF. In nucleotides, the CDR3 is TGTGCCAGCAGTTTACAGGGATACGAGCAGTACTTC.

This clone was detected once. CDR3 residues: CASSETGFSYEQYF. CDR3 in DNA: TGTGCCAGCAGTGAGACGGGTTTCTCCTACGAGCAGTACTTC. This rearrangement joins TRBV2 to TRBJ2-7; D is ambiguous. This CDR3 has 14 residues. Germline V gene data show CDR1 as SNHLY and CDR2 as FYNNEI. The ends were cut back, 3 bases at V and 0 bases at J, with 9 bases in the middle.

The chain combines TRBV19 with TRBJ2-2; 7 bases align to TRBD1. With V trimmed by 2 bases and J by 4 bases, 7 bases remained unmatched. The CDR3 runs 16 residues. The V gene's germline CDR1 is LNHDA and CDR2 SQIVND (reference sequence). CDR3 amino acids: CASSIRGQPGTGELFF. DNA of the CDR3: TGTGCCAGTAGTATAAGGGGGCAGCCTGGCACCGGGGAGCTGTTTTTT.

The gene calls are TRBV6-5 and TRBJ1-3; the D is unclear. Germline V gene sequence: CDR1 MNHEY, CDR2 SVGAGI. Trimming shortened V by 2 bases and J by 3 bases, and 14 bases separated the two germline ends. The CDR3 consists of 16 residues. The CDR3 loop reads CASSYKGDRIGNTIYF. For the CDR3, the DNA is TGTGCCAGCAGTTACAAGGGAGATCGAATTGGAAACACCATATATTTT.

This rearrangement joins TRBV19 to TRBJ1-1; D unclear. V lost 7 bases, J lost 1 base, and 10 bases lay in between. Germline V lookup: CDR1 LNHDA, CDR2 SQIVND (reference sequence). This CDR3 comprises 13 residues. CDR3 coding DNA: TGTGCCAGTAAGGGAGGGCAGAACACTGAAGCTTTCTTT. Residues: CASKGGQNTEAFF.

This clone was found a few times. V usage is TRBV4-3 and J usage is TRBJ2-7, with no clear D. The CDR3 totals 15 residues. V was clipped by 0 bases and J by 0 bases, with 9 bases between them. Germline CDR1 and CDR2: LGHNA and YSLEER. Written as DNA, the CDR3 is TGCGCCAGCAGCCAAGATGTAACGGGCTCCTACGAGCAGTACTTC. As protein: CASSQDVTGSYEQYF.

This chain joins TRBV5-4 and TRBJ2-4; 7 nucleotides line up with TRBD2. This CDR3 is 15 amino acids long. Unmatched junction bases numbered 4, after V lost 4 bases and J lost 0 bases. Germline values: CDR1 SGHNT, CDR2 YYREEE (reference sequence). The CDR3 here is CASSPGGLAKNIQYF. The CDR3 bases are TGTGCCAGCAGCCCGGGAGGCCTAGCCAAAAACATTCAGTACTTC.

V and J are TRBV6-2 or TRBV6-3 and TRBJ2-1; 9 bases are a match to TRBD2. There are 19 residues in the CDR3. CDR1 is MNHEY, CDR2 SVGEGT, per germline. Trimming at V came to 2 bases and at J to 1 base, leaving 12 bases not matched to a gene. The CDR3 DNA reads TGTGCCAGCAGTTACGAGCCAGGAAAAGCGGGAGGATCCTACAATGAGCAGTTCTTC. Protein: CASSYEPGKAGGSYNEQFF.

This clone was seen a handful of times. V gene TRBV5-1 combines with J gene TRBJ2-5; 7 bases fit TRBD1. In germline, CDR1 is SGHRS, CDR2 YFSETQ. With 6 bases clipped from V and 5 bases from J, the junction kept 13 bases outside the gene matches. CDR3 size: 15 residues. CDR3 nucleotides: TGCGCCAGCACCCGACAGGGTAGAGCAGAGGAGACCCAGTACTTC. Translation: CASTRQGRAEETQYF.

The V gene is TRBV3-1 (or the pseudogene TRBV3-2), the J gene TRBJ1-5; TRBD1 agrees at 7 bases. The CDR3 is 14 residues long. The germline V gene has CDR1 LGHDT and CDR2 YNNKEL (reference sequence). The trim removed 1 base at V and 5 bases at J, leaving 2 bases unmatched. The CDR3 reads CASSQGTGDQPQHF. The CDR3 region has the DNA TGTGCCAGCAGCCAAGGAACAGGGGATCAGCCCCAGCATTTT.

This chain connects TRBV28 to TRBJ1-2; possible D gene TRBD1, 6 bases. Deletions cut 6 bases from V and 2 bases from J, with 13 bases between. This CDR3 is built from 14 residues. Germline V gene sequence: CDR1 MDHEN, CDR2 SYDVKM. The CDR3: CASSTGQSNYGYTF. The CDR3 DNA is TGTGCCAGCAGCACAGGGCAATCGAACTATGGCTACACCTTC.

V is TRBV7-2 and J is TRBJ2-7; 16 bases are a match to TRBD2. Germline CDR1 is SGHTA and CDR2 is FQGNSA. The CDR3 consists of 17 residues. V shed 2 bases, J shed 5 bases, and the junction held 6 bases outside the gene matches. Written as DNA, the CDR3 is TGTGCCAGCAGCTTACTGGGACTAGCGGGAGGGGTCGACGAGCAGTACTTC. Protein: CASSLLGLAGGVDEQYF.

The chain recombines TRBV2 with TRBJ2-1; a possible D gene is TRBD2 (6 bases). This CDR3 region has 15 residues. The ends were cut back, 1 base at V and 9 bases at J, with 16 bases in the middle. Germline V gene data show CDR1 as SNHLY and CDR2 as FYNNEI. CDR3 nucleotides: TGTGCCAGCAGTGAAGAGGGACTCCGGCCAGGTGAGCAGTTCTTC. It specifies CASSEEGLRPGEQFF.

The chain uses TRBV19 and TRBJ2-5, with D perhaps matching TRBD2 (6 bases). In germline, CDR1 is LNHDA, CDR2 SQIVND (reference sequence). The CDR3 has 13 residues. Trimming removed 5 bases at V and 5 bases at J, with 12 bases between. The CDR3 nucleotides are TGTGCCAGTAGTGGTGGAGGGTTCGAGACCCAGTACTTC. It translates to CASSGGGFETQYF.

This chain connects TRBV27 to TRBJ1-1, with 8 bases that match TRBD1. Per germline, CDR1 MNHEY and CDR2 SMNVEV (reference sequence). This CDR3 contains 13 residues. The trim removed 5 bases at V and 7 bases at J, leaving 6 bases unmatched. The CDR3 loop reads CASSMRQGSEAFF. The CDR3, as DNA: TGTGCCAGCAGTATGAGACAGGGGAGTGAAGCTTTCTTT.

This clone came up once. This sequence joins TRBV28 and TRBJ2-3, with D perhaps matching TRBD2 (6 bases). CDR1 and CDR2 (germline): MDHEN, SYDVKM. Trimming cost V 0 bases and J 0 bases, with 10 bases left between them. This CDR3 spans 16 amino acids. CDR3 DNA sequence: TGTGCCAGCAGTTTATGGAGTAGCGGAAGCACAGATACGCAGTATTTT. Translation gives CASSLWSSGSTDTQYF.

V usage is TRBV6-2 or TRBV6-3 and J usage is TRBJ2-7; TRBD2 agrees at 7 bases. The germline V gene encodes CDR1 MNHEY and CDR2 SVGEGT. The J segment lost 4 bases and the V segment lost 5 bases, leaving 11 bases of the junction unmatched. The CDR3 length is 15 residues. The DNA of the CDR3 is TGTGCCAGCAGTCCCCACCTCGGGGGGAGTTACGAGCAGTACTTC. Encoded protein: CASSPHLGGSYEQYF.

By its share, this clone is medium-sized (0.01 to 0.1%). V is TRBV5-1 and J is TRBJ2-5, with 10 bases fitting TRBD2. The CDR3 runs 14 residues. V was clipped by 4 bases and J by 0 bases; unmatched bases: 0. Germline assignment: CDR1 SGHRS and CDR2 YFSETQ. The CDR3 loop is CASSTSGNQETQYF. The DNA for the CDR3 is TGCGCCAGCAGCACTAGCGGGAACCAAGAGACCCAGTACTTC.

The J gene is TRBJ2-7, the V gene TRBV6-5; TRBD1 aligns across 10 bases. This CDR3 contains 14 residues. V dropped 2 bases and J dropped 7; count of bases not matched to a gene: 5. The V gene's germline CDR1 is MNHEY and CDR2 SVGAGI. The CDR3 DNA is TGTGCCAGCAGTTACAGACAGGGGGCTAGAGAGCAGTACTTC. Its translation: CASSYRQGAREQYF.

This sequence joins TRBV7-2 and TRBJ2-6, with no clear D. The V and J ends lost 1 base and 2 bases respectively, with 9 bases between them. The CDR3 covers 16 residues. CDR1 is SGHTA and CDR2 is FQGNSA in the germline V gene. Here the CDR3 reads CASSLVGRAGANVLTF. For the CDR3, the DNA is TGTGCCAGCAGCTTAGTGGGCCGAGCTGGGGCCAACGTCCTGACTTTC.

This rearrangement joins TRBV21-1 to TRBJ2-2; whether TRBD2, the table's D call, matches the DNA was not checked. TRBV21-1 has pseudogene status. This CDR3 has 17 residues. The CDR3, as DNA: TGTGCCAGCAGGTCCGAACGCGGGAGGGCCGTGCCCGGGGAGCTGTTTTTT. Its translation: CASRSERGRAVPGELFF.

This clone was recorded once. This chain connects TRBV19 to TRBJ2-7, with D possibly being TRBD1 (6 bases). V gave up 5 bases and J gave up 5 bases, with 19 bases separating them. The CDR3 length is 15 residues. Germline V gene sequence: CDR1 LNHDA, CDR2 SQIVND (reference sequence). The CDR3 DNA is TGTGCCAGTAGTTTCCGACAGGTTGCAAAGAACGAGCAGTACTTC. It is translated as CASSFRQVAKNEQYF.

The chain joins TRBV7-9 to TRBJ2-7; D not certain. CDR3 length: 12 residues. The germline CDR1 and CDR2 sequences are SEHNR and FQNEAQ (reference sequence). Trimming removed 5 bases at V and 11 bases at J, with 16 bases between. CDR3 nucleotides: TGTGCCAGCAGCAACTCCCGGGTCCCAGAGTACTTC. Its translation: CASSNSRVPEYF.

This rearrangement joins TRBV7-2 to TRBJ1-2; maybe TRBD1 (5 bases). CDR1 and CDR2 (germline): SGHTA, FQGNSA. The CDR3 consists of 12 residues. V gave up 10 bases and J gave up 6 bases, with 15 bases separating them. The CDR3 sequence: CATYGGIDGYTF. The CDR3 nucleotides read TGTGCCACCTACGGGGGGATAGATGGCTACACCTTC.

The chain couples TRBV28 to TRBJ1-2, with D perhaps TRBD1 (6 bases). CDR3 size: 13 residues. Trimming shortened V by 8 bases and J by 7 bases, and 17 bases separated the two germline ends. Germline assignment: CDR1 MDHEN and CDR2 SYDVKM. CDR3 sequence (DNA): TGTGCCAGCCTCCTTAGGACAGATCTTGGCTACACCTTC. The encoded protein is CASLLRTDLGYTF.

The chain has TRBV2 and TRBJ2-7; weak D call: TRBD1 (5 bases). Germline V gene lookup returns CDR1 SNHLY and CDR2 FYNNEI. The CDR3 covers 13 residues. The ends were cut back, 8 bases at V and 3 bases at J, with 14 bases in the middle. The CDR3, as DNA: TGTGCCAGCGGATTAGGGGCAGACTACGAGCAGTACTTC. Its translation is CASGLGADYEQYF. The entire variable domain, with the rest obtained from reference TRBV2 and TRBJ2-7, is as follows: EPEVTQTPSHQVTQMGQEVILRCVPISNHLYFYWYRQILGQKVEFLVSFYNNEISEKSEIFDDQFSVERPDGSNFTLKIRSTKLEDSAMYFCASGLGADYEQYFGPGTRLTVT.

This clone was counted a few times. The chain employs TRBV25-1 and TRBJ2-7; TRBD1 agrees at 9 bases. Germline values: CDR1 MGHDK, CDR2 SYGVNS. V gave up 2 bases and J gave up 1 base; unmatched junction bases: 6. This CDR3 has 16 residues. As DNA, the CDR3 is TGTGCCAGCAGTGAAATTGTAGGGACAGGGTCCTACGAGCAGTACTTC. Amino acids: CASSEIVGTGSYEQYF.